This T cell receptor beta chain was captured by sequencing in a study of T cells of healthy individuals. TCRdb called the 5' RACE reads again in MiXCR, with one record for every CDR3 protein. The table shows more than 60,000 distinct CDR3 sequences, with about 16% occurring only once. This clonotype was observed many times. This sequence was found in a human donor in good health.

For the CDR3, the DNA is TGCAGTGCTAAAGCGACGGCCAAAAACATTCAGTACTTC. It encodes CSAKATAKNIQYF. The chain is built from TRBV20-1 and TRBJ2-4; unclear D gene. The CDR3 extends over 13 amino acids. The germline V gene encodes CDR1 DFQATT and CDR2 SNEGSKA (reference sequence). V was clipped by 4 bases and J by 1 base, with 8 bases between them.